This TCR beta chain was obtained from a study of PD-L1 blockade in urothelial cancer. Study-level background: Male patients with bladder-origin urothelial cancer numbered about 90% of the roughly 29. Per blood sample, T cells had a median of roughly 150,000. Study observations and caveats: Better survival was predicted by below-median pretreatment blood TCR clonality.

The CDR3 extends over 15 amino acids. Germline CDR1 is SGHTA and CDR2 is FQGNSA. V gave up 6 bases and J gave up 2 bases; unmatched junction bases: 8. TCRdb keeps only in-frame clones here, not all; method: immunoSEQ multiplex PCR. The sample yields fewer than 50,000 clones, nearly 90% seen once. Notes on this clone: Its antigen is as yet unknown.

Sequencing was performed on PBMCs, taken around atezolizumab (anti-PD-L1) treatment. The sequence derives from a man aged 60 to 75 with urothelial cancer. The V and J genes are TRBV7-2 and TRBJ2-7, with 9 bases lining up with TRBD2. This CDR3 is CASSVGGGATYEQYF. The CDR3 nucleotides read TGTGCCAGCAGTGTTGGCGGGGGGGCAACCTACGAGCAGTACTTC.